This record covers a single T cell receptor (beta chain). Its antigen is not identified. With the 5' RACE reads reprocessed, TCRdb shows one record per CDR3 protein and no DNA. This sample lists about 460,000 distinct CDR3 sequences; its ten largest clones have roughly 1.4%. CDR1 is WSHSY and CDR2 is SAAADI in the germline V gene. This CDR3 is built from 15 residues. This record belongs to a study of T cells expressing NK-cell markers. The overall study: Among eight sequenced donors, seven carried HCMV seropositivity while one was seronegative. Study results and caveats: In a handful of donors, dominant CD3+CD56+NKG2C+ clones formed roughly 1.0-7.5% of CD8+ cells.

Sequencing was performed on blood T cells: a sorted CD56 or NKG2C T cell subset, CD4+ or CD8+ T cells, or bulk PBMC T cells (not recorded which). This TCR came from a woman in her 50s in good health. The chain links TRBV10-2 to TRBJ2-4; TCRdb's D call, TRBD1, is unchecked because there is no DNA. The chain's CDR3 is CASSASWDRSHIQYF.